A selection of T cell receptor beta chains follows, all from one sample in a study of cytomegalovirus exposure and HLA in healthy donors. Sequencing used immunoSEQ multiplex PCR; TCRdb keeps in-frame clones, though not all of them. The sample has approximately 140,000 clones, under 70% seen once. The sequencing sample was made of PBMCs. Receptors originate from a woman aged 55-75 years in good health and CMV-seronegative. Both conserved end residues are part of each CDR3. The D gene is left open where the match is weak. Some rows mark clone size as missing; the rest say once, few, many or name a class of expanded clone.

TRBD1 TRBJ1-5 TRBV28 - TGTGCCAGCAGTTTTATCGGGACAGTAGGCAATCAGCCCCAGCATTTT CASSFIGTVGNQPQHF
TRBD1 TRBJ1-2 TRBV7-3 - TGTGCCAGCAGCATCGGGACAGTGTATGGCTACACCTTC CASSIGTVYGYTF
TRBD2 TRBJ2-3 TRBV7-3 - TGTGCCAGCAGCTTAACCCCACGGGGAGCGGGGGGGCCCGGAGATACGCAGTATTTT CASSLTPRGAGGPGDTQYF
TRBD1 TRBJ2-7 TRBV10-1 once TGCGCCAGTGGACAGGCTGTGTCCTACGAGCAGTACTTC CASGQAVSYEQYF
- TRBJ2-7 TRBV7-7 - TGTGCCAGCAGTACTAGCAAGCAGTACTTC CASSTSKQYF
- TRBJ2-7 TRBV27 - TGTGCCAGCAGTGCTCGTTGGCAGGGCATACACGAGCAGTACTTC CASSARWQGIHEQYF
- TRBJ2-1 TRBV7-2 - TGTGCCAGCAGCTCGGGACTCCGCGGGGAGCAGTTCTTC CASSSGLRGEQFF
- TRBJ2-5 TRBV5-4 once TGTGCCAGCAGTAAACAAGAGACCCAGTACTTC CASSKQETQYF
- TRBJ1-3 TRBV9 - TGTGCCAGCAGCGCGACAACTGGAAACACCATATATTTT CASSATTGNTIYF
TRBD1 TRBJ1-2 TRBV28 - TGTGCCAGCAGTTCCCTGGGACAGGGGACCTCCAATGCGTACTATGGCTACACCTTC CASSSLGQGTSNAYYGYTF
- TRBJ1-4 TRBV2 many TGTGCCAGCAGTGAATCAGGCTCCAATGAAAAACTGTTTTTT CASSESGSNEKLFF
- TRBJ1-1 TRBV2 few TGTGCCAGCAGGGAATCAGGGTACGGCACTGAAGCTTTCTTT CASRESGYGTEAFF
- TRBJ1-1 TRBV11-3 - TGTGCCAGCAGCTTGGGGGGGAACACTGAAGCTTTCTTT CASSLGGNTEAFF
TRBD1 TRBJ2-7 TRBV4-3 few TGCGCCAGCAGCCAAGATGGTAGGACAGGGGGCGCCGAGCAGTACTTC CASSQDGRTGGAEQYF
TRBD2 TRBJ2-2 TRBV2 - TGTGCCAGCAGTCTCTCGGGGGGGCCGGTGACCGGGGAGCTGTTTTTT CASSLSGGPVTGELFF
TRBD2 TRBJ2-3 TRBV2 - TGTGCCAGCAGTGATCTCTCGGGAGGCACTAGCACAGATACGCAGTATTTT CASSDLSGGTSTDTQYF
- TRBJ2-3 TRBV19 - TGTGCCAGTACCCCTGGGGGCGGAGTCACAGATACGCAGTATTTT CASTPGGGVTDTQYF
TRBD1 TRBJ2-2 TRBV7-9 - TGTGCCAGCAGCCAGGGACAGCGCACCGGGGAGCTGTTTTTT CASSQGQRTGELFF
- TRBJ2-5 TRBV5-4 - TGTGCCAGCAGCTTGAAACGGGATTATCAAGAGACCCAGTACTTC CASSLKRDYQETQYF
- TRBJ1-1 TRBV19 - TGTGCCAGTACCTCAAAGAGGAGGGTGATACCCATGGCCTTCTTT CASTSKRRVIPMAFF
- TRBJ1-4 TRBV5-1 - TGCGCCAGCAGCGGTGCCGGAGGCGCAACTAATGAAAAACTGTTTTTT CASSGAGGATNEKLFF
- TRBJ2-5 TRBV19 - TGTGCCAGTAGTAGTTTAACTCAAGAGACCCAGTACTTC CASSSLTQETQYF
- TRBJ2-2 TRBV5-8 few TGTGCCAGCAGCTTGGGCCGGACCGGGGAGCTGTTTTTT CASSLGRTGELFF
- TRBJ2-5 TRBV5-6 once TGTGCCAGCAGCTTGTGGTCGCGCCCAAGAGAGACCCAGTACTTC CASSLWSRPRETQYF
TRBD2 TRBJ2-3 TRBV9 few TGTGCCAGCAGCGCCCCAGTCCTCCCACTAGCGGGAAAACCATGGACAGATACGCAGTATTTT CASSAPVLPLAGKPWTDTQYF
- TRBJ1-6 TRBV21-1 - TGTGCCAGCAGCAAGAGTAGGCAGGGGATGTTAACACCCCTCCACTTT CASSKSRQGMLTPLHF
TRBD1 TRBJ2-5 TRBV10-3 few TGTGCCAGCACCCGAGGGGGCAAAGAGACCCAGTACTTC CASTRGGKETQYF
- TRBJ1-4 TRBV29-1 - TGCAGCGTTGGGGACACCCCGAATGAAAAACTGTTTTTT CSVGDTPNEKLFF
- TRBJ1-2 TRBV20-1 - TGCAGTGCTAGTCACAGAGACGGCTACACCTTC CSASHRDGYTF
TRBD1 TRBJ1-2 TRBV27 - TGTGCCAGCAGTTTATCGACGACAGGGGGAGTCTATGGCTACACCTTC CASSLSTTGGVYGYTF
- TRBJ1-5 TRBV9 - TGTGCCAGCAGCGTAGCTGTGGCAGAATCGCCCCAGCATTTT CASSVAVAESPQHF
- TRBJ2-7 TRBV6-5 few TGTGCCAGCAGTGAAGTTGGTAGATTCTACGAGCAGTACTTC CASSEVGRFYEQYF
- TRBJ1-1 TRBV18 - TGTGCCAGCTCGCAAAGCGAGAACACTGAAGCTTTCTTT CASSQSENTEAFF
TRBD1 TRBJ2-7 TRBV6-5 - TGTGCCAGCAGTGGCCGGGACAGGTCCCACGAGCAGTACTTC CASSGRDRSHEQYF
TRBD2 TRBJ2-7 TRBV7-2 - TGTGCCAGCAGCTTAGCAGCGGGATCCTACGAGCAGTACTTC CASSLAAGSYEQYF
- TRBJ1-2 TRBV5-4 - TGTGCCAGCAGCTTGTCCTCTGGGGAGCGCTACACCTTC CASSLSSGERYTF
- TRBJ2-5 TRBV6-5 - TGTGCCAGCAGAATACTAACCCAAGAGACCCAGTACTTC CASRILTQETQYF
- TRBJ1-1 TRBV5-1 - TGCGCCAGCAGCTTGAGGTCGCGAGGTTCTGAAGCTTTCTTT CASSLRSRGSEAFF
- TRBJ2-1 TRBV4-1 - TGCGCCAGCAGCCAAGACTTGGCTGAGCAGTTCTTC CASSQDLAEQFF
- TRBJ1-1 TRBV25-1 - TGTGCCAGCAGGGACGGGCGGGCTGAAGCTTTCTTT CASRDGRAEAFF
- TRBJ1-2 TRBV20-1 - TGCAGTGCGAGGTTTAGGGGAGGCTACACCTTC CSARFRGGYTF
TRBD1 TRBJ2-5 TRBV28 once TGTGCCAGCAGTTCAGGACAGGGTCTAACGGAGACCCAGTACTTC CASSSGQGLTETQYF
- TRBJ1-6 TRBV7-9 - TGTGCCAGCAGCTTTATCGGTACGGATTCACCCCTCCACTTT CASSFIGTDSPLHF
- TRBJ2-5 TRBV5-4 - TGTGCCAGCAGCTTGGCTGCCCGTCCAGGAGAGACCCAGTACTTC CASSLAARPGETQYF
TRBD2 TRBJ2-5 TRBV10-3 - TGTGCCATCAGTCCCCGGGGGGACGGGAGCCTACAAGAGACCCAGTACTTC CAISPRGDGSLQETQYF
- TRBJ2-7 TRBV6-1 few TGTGCCAGCAGTGAACAGGGTGGCGGGATGTACGAGCAGTACTTC CASSEQGGGMYEQYF
- TRBJ2-1 TRBV19 - TGTGCCAGTACCGCTACTCTGACTCCGACGGAGCAGTTCTTC CASTATLTPTEQFF
TRBD2 TRBJ2-1 TRBV2 few TGTGCCAGCAGTGCGGGAGGGGTAGATGAGCAGTTCTTC CASSAGGVDEQFF
TRBD2 TRBJ2-3 TRBV19 few TGTGCCAGTAGTATAGACGGCGGGGGAGTTCGCCCCATGAATTTT CASSIDGGGVRPMNF
TRBD2 TRBJ2-3 TRBV19 - TGTGCCAGTAGTCTTAACGGGGGGGCTGCAGATACGCAGTATTTT CASSLNGGAADTQYF
- TRBJ1-1 TRBV11-2 few TGTGCCAGCAGCTCCTCCCCGAGCAGGGCCACTGAAGCTTTCTTT CASSSSPSRATEAFF
TRBD1 TRBJ2-7 TRBV6-5 few TGTGCCAGCAGTCACGGGACAGACTACGAGCAGTACTTC CASSHGTDYEQYF
TRBD1 TRBJ2-2 TRBV7-3 - TGTGCCAGCAGTAGTAGGAGACAGGGGGGCACCGGGGAGCTGTTTTTT CASSSRRQGGTGELFF